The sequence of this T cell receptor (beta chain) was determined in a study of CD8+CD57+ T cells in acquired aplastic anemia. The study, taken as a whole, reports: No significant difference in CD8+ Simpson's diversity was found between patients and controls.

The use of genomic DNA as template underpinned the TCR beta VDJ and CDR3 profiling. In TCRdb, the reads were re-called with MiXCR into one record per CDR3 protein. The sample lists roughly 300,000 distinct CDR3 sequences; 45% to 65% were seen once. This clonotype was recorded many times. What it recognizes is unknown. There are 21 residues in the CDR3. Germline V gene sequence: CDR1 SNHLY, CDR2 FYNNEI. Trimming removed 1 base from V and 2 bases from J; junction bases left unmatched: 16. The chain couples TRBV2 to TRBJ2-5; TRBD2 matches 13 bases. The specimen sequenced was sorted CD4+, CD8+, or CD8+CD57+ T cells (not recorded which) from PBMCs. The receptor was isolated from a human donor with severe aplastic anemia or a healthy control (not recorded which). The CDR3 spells CASSEGTSGGYMGGGQETQYF. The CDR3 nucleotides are TGTGCCAGCAGTGAAGGGACTAGCGGGGGCTACATGGGGGGGGGACAAGAGACCCAGTACTTC.